The clone carrying this T cell receptor beta chain was counted at least ten times. Its antigen is unknown. The data were taken from a study of neurological immune-mediated disorders. Study findings and constraints: None of the CDR3 amino acid sequences of expanded clones recurred across subjects, suggesting private repertoires in all groups. In multiple sclerosis patients, the repertoire cluster was unrelated to clinical or MRI findings.

5'RACE generated cDNA with 10-nucleotide random UMIs. TCRdb re-derived calls from the 5' RACE reads in MiXCR, one entry per CDR3 protein. In the table there are tens of thousands of distinct CDR3 sequences, over 5.5% of which are singletons. This CDR3 spans 16 amino acids. Germline V lookup: CDR1 SEHNR, CDR2 FQNEAQ (reference sequence). Trimming at V came to 5 bases and at J to 5 bases, leaving 9 bases not matched to a gene. The sample consisted of CD4+ T cells from blood. The clonotype was recovered from a woman younger than 30 with multiple sclerosis. The gene calls are TRBV7-9 and TRBJ1-5; 10 bases are a match to TRBD1. CDR3: CASSRQGAERDQPQHF. Written as DNA, the CDR3 is TGTGCCAGCAGCAGACAGGGGGCGGAAAGGGATCAGCCCCAGCATTTT. The entire variable domain, with the rest obtained from reference TRBV7-9 and TRBJ1-5, is as follows: DTGVSQNPRHKITKRGQNVTFRCDPISEHNRLYWYRQTLGQGPEFLTYFQNEAQLEKSRLLSDRFSAERPKGSFSTLEIQRTEQGDSAMYLCASSRQGAERDQPQHFGDGTRLSIL.